The sequence of this T cell receptor beta chain was determined in a study of T cell repertoires in cytomegalovirus infection. Whole-study findings and limits: The response measured ex vivo was dominated by TCR beta clonotypes (HLA-C-restricted and CMV-specific).

A note on this clonotype: Its specificity is not known.

Using its own MiXCR run on the reads, TCRdb lists one record per CDR3 protein. The sample holds 150,000 to 200,000 distinct CDR3 sequences, nearly 9.5% seen once. Trimming at V came to 4 bases and at J to 3 bases, leaving 7 bases not matched to a gene. CDR1 and CDR2 (germline): SGHDT, YYEEEE. This CDR3 spans 17 amino acids. The TCR sequence derives from a human donor in good health (CMV status not recorded). Some clones in this sample may be carry-over from other donors' samples. V gene TRBV5-6 combines with J gene TRBJ2-2; 12 bases map to TRBD2. Sample: PBMCs. Here the CDR3 DNA reads TGTGCCAGCAGCACCGGACTAGCGGGACGTCACACCGGGGAGCTGTTTTTT. This translates into CASSTGLAGRHTGELFF.